This T cell receptor beta chain comes out of a study of shared T cell receptors in the human thymus. The germline V gene has CDR1 MNHEY and CDR2 SVGAGI. The V segment lost 9 bases and the J segment 5 bases; nucleotides outside the gene matches: 8. The CDR3 consists of 14 residues. Using immunoSEQ multiplex PCR, the repertoire was profiled, and TCRdb retains in-frame clones only, with some absent. Of 700,000 or so clones in the sample, 80% to 90% were seen once. The same sample was also used in a study of human thymus T cells. Per that paper: V and J gene usage appeared biased in thymic and blood repertoires.

The rearrangement links TRBV6-5 to TRBJ2-2; 8 positions agree with TRBD1. The sequence came from a girl under three years old with a congenital heart defect. The sequencing input was thymocytes. The CDR3 sequence is CASRTGLRTGELFF. The CDR3 DNA reads TGTGCCAGTAGGACAGGGCTTCGGACCGGGGAGCTGTTTTTT.